This TCR beta chain originates from a study of cytomegalovirus exposure and HLA in healthy donors. PCR employed 60 Vbeta and 13 Jbeta primers. TCRdb's copy holds only in-frame clones and misses some; the assay was immunoSEQ multiplex PCR. The top ten hold about 1.7% of the sample, which has 95,000 to 150,000 clones, 80% to 90% seen once. There are 13 residues in the CDR3. From germline, CDR1 is SEHNR and CDR2 FQNEAQ (reference sequence). V was shortened by 3 bases and J by 2 bases, with 8 bases between the two germline ends. The chain recombines TRBV7-9 with TRBJ2-7; tentatively, D is TRBD1 (6 bases). This TCR came from a man between 40 and 49 years old in good health and CMV-seronegative. Sequencing was carried out using PBMCs. The CDR3 nucleotides read TGTGCCAGCAGCTTCAGGGGAACCTACGAGCAGTACTTC. Its protein is CASSFRGTYEQYF.